This T cell receptor (beta chain) stems from a study of blood T cell repertoires in COVID-19 (dated by TCRdb to the early 2020s). The study in broad terms: Samples from collaborators originated in the United States, Italy and Spain and spanned both the acute and convalescent phases of COVID-19. The material from the prospective study consisted of cDNA or gDNA derived from T cells, B-cell-depleted T cells, or PBMCs. Subjects who had been exposed to COVID-19, were actively infected with it, or had recovered from it provided the deeply sampled blood TCRbeta repertoires that made up the dataset. The repertoires were released in a freely available public database meant as a resource for research on the immune response to SARS-CoV-2. The samples were drawn from the first 160 participants of the ongoing ImmuneRACE study and from 1,254 subjects provided by 6 global collaborators. The sample metadata nearly always contained a de-identified subject ID, COVID-19 status, age in years and sex. HLA class I and class II types, where available, came from metadata supplied by the sample provider rather than from assay-based typing. Broader findings and caveats from the paper: The quantity of clinical and demographic metadata differed by source and by participant and was supplied without curation.

TCRbeta CDR3 regions were amplified from genomic DNA using the immunoSEQ Assay, a bias-controlled multiplex PCR. The original pipeline was this. Within the assay, amplification of reference gene primers was used to estimate how many nucleated cells each sample contained. To quantify the absolute abundance of each unique TCRbeta CDR3 rearrangement, sequence reads were collapsed and filtered. Productive Simpson clonality was computed per sample as the square root of Simpson's diversity index over productive rearrangements. TCRdb's version of the immuneACCESS table is confined to in-frame rearrangements and falls short of the full clone set. An unresolved V gene accounts for under half of the shortfall where checked; the remainder is of unknown origin. The V and J calls and clone size come from that table; D and trimming were worked out from the DNA. Across this sample there are 90,000 to 100,000 clones, with roughly 79% seen only once. The ten largest clones take up roughly a tenth of the sample.

A note on this clone: This clone's antigen is unknown. Base qualities are not recorded, but no much larger clone differs from it by a single base.

Collaborating institutions collected whole blood in K2EDTA tubes following their own protocols. Collaborator samples were shipped for TCRbeta analysis as frozen whole blood, isolated PBMCs, or DNA extracted from either sample type. The sequenced sample was peripheral blood. The receptor comes from a man in his 70s with acute or convalescent COVID-19.

The DNA is as follows: TGTGCCAGCAGCCAGCGTACCGGGAAGGATGGCTACACCTTC. Its amino acids are CASSQRTGKDGYTF. The V and J genes are TRBV5-4 and TRBJ1-2, with the D gene call left open. For CDR1 and CDR2, the germline V gene (reference sequence) lists SGHNT and YYREEE. V is cut by 4 bases and J by 6 bases, and the space between the germline ends is 16 bases. The CDR3 measures 14 amino acids from cysteine to phenylalanine. Only CDR3 DNA is held: 42 bases, read in frame from base 1.